Listed below are T cell receptor beta chains from one sample, sequenced in a study of T cell repertoires in cytomegalovirus infection. A single record per CDR3 protein comes from TCRdb applying MiXCR to the reads. The data contain under 200,000 distinct CDR3 sequences, about a tenth of them singletons. The sample was PBMCs. Every receptor here comes from a human donor in good health (CMV status not recorded). Some clones in this sample may be carry-over from other donors' samples. The conserved cysteine and the conserved F or W are not part of the CDR3 here.

j_call v_call cdr3_aa
TRBJ2-1 TRBV28 ASSWGSGNNEQF
TRBJ1-2 TRBV28 ASSSESTVGYT
TRBJ2-3 TRBV6-6 ASSSSFSGTGRTDTQY
TRBJ2-1 TRBV7-2 ASSLRYSPLGGNEQF
TRBJ2-5 TRBV7-8 ASSLVPRGWAEETQY
TRBJ1-1 TRBV5-4 ASSARGGTEAF
TRBJ1-1 TRBV19 ASDRDGFVAF
TRBJ2-1 TRBV7-6 ASSLGRTSGDNEQF
TRBJ1-3 TRBV6-2/TRBV6-3 ATRITISGNTIY
TRBJ1-2 TRBV24-1 ATSEGTGGSRYT
TRBJ2-7 TRBV11-3 ASSLRYEGMEQY
TRBJ2-6 TRBV5-1 ASSLPTGSGANVLT
TRBJ2-1 TRBV23-1 ASRPLQRGDEQF
TRBJ2-1 TRBV7-9 ASSTVAGLYNEQF
TRBJ1-2 TRBV19 ASSIKLGNPAGYT
TRBJ1-2 TRBV7-9 ASIRTGGYGYT
TRBJ1-5 TRBV30 AWSEEAADGQPQH
TRBJ1-4 TRBV19 ASSAAPGSKEKLF
TRBJ2-5 TRBV19 ASSIRLIGGGRSETQY
TRBJ2-3 TRBV15 ATSSIKVGTDTQY
TRBJ2-7 TRBV7-2 ASSLFAGGIYEQY
TRBJ1-1 TRBV20-1 SANPWGQGVTEAF
TRBJ2-2 TRBV24-1 ATSDLQRDGTGELF
TRBJ1-1 TRBV14 ASSLRTGGNTEAF
TRBJ1-1 TRBV7-2 ASSLASTEAF
TRBJ1-2 TRBV7-9 ASSLDPGYYGYT
TRBJ2-5 TRBV29-1 SVLWQPDSETQY
TRBJ2-7 TRBV20-1 SASTGGEQY